Included here is one T cell receptor (beta chain) sequence, with context. Trimming shortened V by 0 bases and J by 2 bases, and 10 bases separated the two germline ends. The germline gives CDR1 LGHNA, CDR2 YNFKEQ. CDR3 length: 15 residues. The source of the sample is a study of CD8 T cells in Susac syndrome. Random hexamers were used to reverse transcribe an amount of roughly 0.45 to 1 ug RNA. TCRdb re-analysed the immunoSEQ multiplex PCR reads in MiXCR, keeping a single row per CDR3 protein. The sample holds 180,000 or so distinct CDR3 sequences, 85% to 95% seen once. The sample was CD4+ T cells from PBMCs. The J gene is TRBJ1-1, the V gene TRBV4-2; perhaps TRBD1 as D (6 bases). The source is a human donor with Susac syndrome. The CDR3 is CASSQEWTDNTEAFF. The CDR3 bases are TGTGCCAGCAGCCAAGAATGGACAGACAACACTGAAGCTTTCTTT.